The next 25 T cell receptor beta chains were all read from a single sample in a study of post-analysis software for immune sequencing data (dated by TCRdb to the mid-2010s). Receptor libraries were prepared by PCR. The sample was run on an Illumina HiSeq 2500. To reduce PCR and sequencing biases, unique molecular identifiers were built into the TCR beta cDNA libraries. TCRdb trimmed public reads at Q25 via fastp, called clones via MiXCR and kept in-frame beta chains. Merged by CDR3 protein, the rows form single entries marked with the most common genes and DNA. This sample is represented by about half a million distinct CDR3 sequences; around 34% of them were singletons. In total, the top ten clones hold about 5.6% of the sample. Antigens of these TCRs are unknown. The full study reports these points: Patients showed significantly higher frequencies than controls for about 5 TRBV segments, among them TRBV5-6, TRBV5-1 and TRBV20-1.

Sequences were obtained from blood. The origin of the receptors is a girl aged 2-17 years with multiple sclerosis.

V gene TRBV5-1 combines with J gene TRBJ1-1, with D maybe TRBD1 (6 bases). Germline V gene data show CDR1 as SGHRS and CDR2 as YFSETQ. The length of the CDR3 is 16 residues. Trimming cost V 0 bases and J 3 bases, with 15 bases left between them. The CDR3 region is CASSLAGRGADTEAFF. In DNA form, the CDR3 reads TGCGCCAGCAGCTTGGCGGGTCGGGGGGCAGACACTGAAGCTTTCTTT. The full variable domain, completed using reference TRBV5-1 and TRBJ1-1, is KAGVTQTPRYLIKTRGQQVTLSCSPISGHRSVSWYQQTPGQGLQFLFEYFSETQRNKGNFPGRFSGRQFSNSRSEMNVSTLELGDSALYLCASSLAGRGADTEAFFGQGTRLTVV.

This chain uses TRBV5-1 with TRBJ2-5; 12 nucleotides agree with TRBD2. V was pared by 6 bases and J by 7 bases, with 7 bases of the junction left unmatched. The germline V gene has CDR1 SGHRS and CDR2 YFSETQ. The CDR3 spans 14 residues. CDR3 loop: CASTPSTSGGTQYF. For the CDR3, the DNA is TGCGCCAGCACGCCATCGACTAGCGGGGGGACCCAGTACTTC.

This clonotype has a handful of counts. This chain connects TRBV20-1 to TRBJ2-7; no clear D. This CDR3 region has 13 residues. With 2 bases removed from V and 0 bases from J, the gap between germline ends came to 8 bases. Germline V gene lookup returns CDR1 DFQATT and CDR2 SNEGSKA (reference sequence). CDR3 amino acids: CSARPQNSYEQYF. In DNA form, the CDR3 reads TGCAGTGCTAGACCGCAAAACTCCTACGAGCAGTACTTC.

The sample holds one count of this clonotype. The germline gene is not matched at one end of the junction; a read error may be the cause. This chain links TRBV7-9 with TRBJ2-3, with D unresolved. Germline CDR1 is SEHNR and CDR2 is FQNEAQ (reference sequence). The CDR3 is 14 residues long. The CDR3 is CASSLGKSIDTQYF. Here the CDR3 DNA reads TGTGCCAGCAGCTTAGGAAAGAGCATAGATACGCAGTATTTT. Complete variable domain (other parts from reference TRBV7-9 and TRBJ2-3): DTGVSQNPRHKITKRGQNVTFRCDPISEHNRLYWYRQTLGQGPEFLTYFQNEAQLEKSRLLSDRFSAERPKGSFSTLEIQRTEQGDSAMYLCASSLGKSIDTQYFGPGTRLTVL.

This clonotype was detected many times. The V call is TRBV27, the J call TRBJ1-2; tentative D call: TRBD1 (6 bases). The ends were cut back, 3 bases at V and 2 bases at J, with 19 bases in the middle. The germline CDR1 and CDR2 sequences are MNHEY and SMNVEV (reference sequence). The CDR3 runs to 17 residues. CDR3 nucleotides: TGTGCCAGCAGTTTGCATAGACAGGTGATGCCCAACTATGGCTACACCTTC. As protein: CASSLHRQVMPNYGYTF.

This clonotype has more than one count but fewer than ten. V usage is TRBV12-3 or TRBV12-4 and J usage is TRBJ2-4; 9 nucleotides align to TRBD1. The CDR3 totals 14 residues. V was clipped by 5 bases and J by 8 bases; unmatched bases: 7. CDR3 region: CASSRTGGLDIQYF. The CDR3, as DNA: TGTGCCAGCAGTCGTACAGGGGGCCTCGACATTCAGTACTTC.

As DNA, the CDR3 is TGCAGTGCTAGTAGAGAGTACGGGGAGACCCAGTACTTC. Translating gives CSASREYGETQYF. The rearrangement joins TRBV20-1 to TRBJ2-7; D ambiguous. The closer fit of TRBJ2-5 to the DNA end suggests the J call may be wrong. Germline V gives CDR1 DFQATT, CDR2 SNEGSKA (reference sequence). The CDR3 spans 13 residues.

This clonotype was counted between two and nine times. The genes are TRBV20-1 and TRBJ2-4; D remains ambiguous. This CDR3 has 17 residues. The germline V gene has CDR1 DFQATT and CDR2 SNEGSKA (reference sequence). V was pared by 1 base and J by 0 bases, with 16 bases between. CDR3 in DNA: TGCAGTGCTAGAGCCGCCCTTTTATTCGTAGCCAAAAACATTCAGTACTTC. This encodes CSARAALLFVAKNIQYF.

The rearrangement joins TRBV12-3 or TRBV12-4 to TRBJ1-5; D gene uncertain. This CDR3 has 14 residues. V was pared by 6 bases and J by 5 bases, with 14 bases between. Written as DNA, the CDR3 is TGTGCCAGCAGACAAATAGGTCGACATCAGCCCCAGCATTTT. Its translation is CASRQIGRHQPQHF.

This clonotype was seen only a few times. The chain combines TRBV28 with TRBJ1-5; weak D call: TRBD1 (5 bases). The V end was cut by 6 bases, the J end by 0 bases, with 9 bases between. The CDR3 is 14 amino acids. Per germline, CDR1 MDHEN and CDR2 SYDVKM. Here the CDR3 DNA reads TGTGCCAGCAGGGGGGGAATTAGCAATCAGCCCCAGCATTTT. Protein product: CASRGGISNQPQHF.

A few counts support this clonotype. The chain has TRBV27 and TRBJ1-4; D is ambiguous. Germline assignment: CDR1 MNHEY and CDR2 SMNVEV (reference sequence). The V end lost 6 bases, the J end lost 0 bases, and 11 bases lay between the germline ends. The CDR3 runs 15 residues. CDR3 nucleotide sequence: TGTGCCAGCAGCGTGGAGGCCTCAACTAATGAAAAACTGTTTTTT. Translation: CASSVEASTNEKLFF.

On this clonotype: A read error may produce the germline difference seen at one junction end. The chain joins TRBV12-3 or TRBV12-4 to TRBJ1-3; 9 positions match TRBD1. The CDR3 totals 16 residues. In nucleotides, the CDR3 is TGTGCCAGCACCCAGGGGACAGGGTTCTCTGGAAACACCAGATATTTT. Its translation: CASTQGTGFSGNTRYF.

This chain links TRBV4-1 with TRBJ2-1, with D possibly being TRBD2 (5 bases). Trimming took off 4 bases at V and 8 bases at J, with 15 bases between the two ends. The CDR3 runs 14 residues. CDR1 and CDR2 from the germline V gene are MGHRA and YSYEKL. For the CDR3, the DNA is TGCGCCAGCAGCCCACACCCCACTAGGTATGAGCAGTTCTTC. Its protein product is CASSPHPTRYEQFF.

This clonotype was counted many times. The chain has TRBV12-3 or TRBV12-4 and TRBJ1-5; D uncertain. Trimming took 2 bases from V and 0 from J, leaving 11 bases between them. There are 16 residues in the CDR3. The CDR3 region has the DNA TGTGCCAGCAGTTTAACCGTGGCCGATAGCAATCAGCCCCAGCATTTT. Translating gives CASSLTVADSNQPQHF.

The chain is built from TRBV6-5 and TRBJ2-3; D possibly corresponds to TRBD1 (6 bases). This CDR3 comprises 12 residues. CDR1 MNHEY and CDR2 SVGAGI come from the germline V gene. V lost 6 bases and J lost 5, with 9 bases in between. This CDR3 reads CASRQQGDTQYF. The CDR3, as DNA: TGTGCCAGCAGGCAACAGGGAGATACGCAGTATTTT.

The chain is built from TRBV11-2 and TRBJ2-1; 7 bases are a match to TRBD1. Trimming took 5 bases from V and 8 from J; bases not matched to a gene: 6. The CDR3 spans 13 residues. The germline CDR1 and CDR2 sequences are SGHAT and FQNNGV. CDR3 in amino acids: CASSRDRHDEQFF. The CDR3 DNA reads as TGTGCCAGCAGCCGGGACAGACACGATGAGCAGTTCTTC.

The J gene is TRBJ2-3, the V gene TRBV6-2 or TRBV6-3; 8 bases map to TRBD2. Germline CDR1 MNHEY, CDR2 SVGEGT. The length of the CDR3 is 15 residues. V dropped 4 bases and J dropped 6; count of bases not matched to a gene: 9. Here the CDR3 DNA reads TGTGCCAGCAGTTTGTCCGGGACTAGGTCCGATACGCAGTATTTT. Protein product: CASSLSGTRSDTQYF.

This clonotype was seen at least ten times. The genes are TRBV6-6 and TRBJ2-1; D not certain. CDR1 MNHNY and CDR2 SVGAGI come from the germline V gene (reference sequence). The CDR3 sequence is 11 residues long. V lost 10 bases and J lost 8, with 12 bases in between. The CDR3 loop reads CATGHSDEQFF. As DNA, the CDR3 is TGTGCCACCGGGCACTCGGATGAGCAGTTCTTC.

Only one count was recorded for this clonotype. The chain links TRBV6-6 to TRBJ1-6, with D possibly matching TRBD1 (6 bases). V lost 0 bases, J lost 8 bases, and 14 bases lay in between. Germline V gene data show CDR1 as MNHNY and CDR2 as SVGAGI (reference sequence). CDR3 size: 16 residues. This CDR3 is CASSYSGGSIDSPLHF. The CDR3 bases are TGTGCCAGCAGTTACTCGGGGGGCTCAATTGATTCACCCCTCCACTTT.

CDR3 bases: TGTGCCACCAGTGATCGGGGCGTACTAGCTGAGACCCAGTACTTC. This gives the protein CATSDRGVLAETQYF. J is TRBJ2-5 and V is TRBV24-1; D might be TRBD2 (6 bases). The CDR3 spans 15 residues. CDR1 KGHDR and CDR2 SFDVKD come from the germline V gene. V lost 3 bases and J 5 bases, leaving 15 bases between the germline ends.

The chain is built from TRBV7-8 and TRBJ1-5; the D is unclear. The V and J ends lost 5 bases and 5 bases respectively, with 16 bases between them. Germline assignment: CDR1 SGHVS and CDR2 FQNEAQ. CDR3 length: 15 amino acids. The CDR3 region is CASSPGMGLHQPQHF. DNA for the CDR3: TGTGCCAGCAGCCCCGGTATGGGTCTTCATCAGCCCCAGCATTTT.

This clonotype showed up just a few times. V is TRBV12-3 or TRBV12-4 and J is TRBJ1-2, with D maybe TRBD1 (5 bases). Trimming removed 5 bases from V and 4 bases from J, with 5 bases in between. CDR3 length: 11 amino acids. CDR3 nucleotides: TGTGCCAGCAGTGGGACCTATGGCTACACCTTC. Its protein is CASSGTYGYTF.

A single count supports this clonotype. The V gene is TRBV6-5, the J gene TRBJ2-5; 7 bases line up with TRBD1. The closer fit of TRBJ2-7 to the DNA end suggests the J call may be wrong. Germline V gene data show CDR1 as MNHEY and CDR2 as SVGAGI. The CDR3 contains 12 residues. CDR3 amino acids: CASSWTGFEQYF. The DNA for the CDR3 is TGTGCCAGCAGCTGGACAGGCTTCGAGCAGTACTTC.

The chain is built from TRBV11-2 and TRBJ2-7; D is possibly TRBD1 (5 bases). The CDR3 consists of 14 residues. Germline CDR1 SGHAT, CDR2 FQNNGV. V lost 2 bases and J 3 bases, leaving 11 bases between the germline ends. DNA for the CDR3: TGTGCCAGCAGCTTAAGCCCAGGGTTCTACGAGCAGTACTTC. Its protein product is CASSLSPGFYEQYF.

CDR3 coding DNA: TGTGCCAGCAGCTTAGTGGGGACAGAGGATGGCTACACCTTC. Translated, it gives CASSLVGTEDGYTF. The chain is built from TRBV11-2 and TRBJ1-2; 7 nucleotides align to TRBD1. The CDR3 totals 14 residues. Germline-derived CDR1 and CDR2 are SGHAT and FQNNGV. The J segment lost 6 bases and the V segment lost 1 base, leaving 5 bases of the junction unmatched. Supplemented by reference TRBV11-2 and TRBJ1-2, the full variable domain reads EAGVAQSPRYKIIEKRQSVAFWCNPISGHATLYWYQQILGQGPKLLIQFQNNGVVDDSQLPKDRFSAERLKGVDSTLKIQPAKLEDSAVYLCASSLVGTEDGYTFGSGTRLTVV.